This TCR beta chain emerged from a study of OX40 agonist ivuxolimab in advanced cancers. Background on the study: Ivuxolimab, which patients received intravenously every 2 weeks, was dosed at 0.01 to 10 mg/kg. Study-level points and caveats: Compared with CD4+, CD8+ T cells on average had more expanded clones. At doses 0.1 to 3.0 mg/kg, CD4+ and CD8+ clones expanded.

From germline, CDR1 is SGHVS and CDR2 FNYEAQ. Trimming cost V 5 bases and J 6 bases, with 16 bases left between them. The CDR3 sequence is 15 residues long. For this clone: Its antigen remains unknown.

Sequencing used immunoSEQ multiplex PCR; TCRdb keeps in-frame clones, though not all of them. This table holds approximately 100,000 clones, 90% found once. The chain carries TRBV7-6 and TRBJ2-2; D remains ambiguous. This clonotype was obtained from an adult with an advanced solid tumor such as melanoma, head and neck, liver or kidney cancer. Material: CD4+ or CD8+ T cells sorted from blood, obtained in a trial of the OX40 agonist ivuxolimab. The CDR3 bases are TGTGCCAGCAGCGATACAACAGTTAGGGCCGGGGAGCTGTTTTTT. Amino acid sequence: CASSDTTVRAGELFF.